This TCR beta chain was obtained from a study of CD8+ T cells in alopecia areata. Findings and limits, study-wide: Clonality in lesional scalp, especially alopecia totalis/universalis, exceeded that of normal scalp. Unlike in mice, where it was clearer, TCR sharing across patients was less clear, possibly HLA-related.

As concerns this clone: Its antigen is still unknown.

RNA, once extracted, was reverse transcribed into cDNA for use as the sequencing template. TCRdb keeps only in-frame clones here, not all; method: immunoSEQ multiplex PCR. The sample includes 70,000 to 95,000 clones, about 53% of them seen just once. Per the germline V gene, CDR1 is MNHEY and CDR2 is SMNVEV (reference sequence). V gave up 5 bases and J gave up 4 bases, with 17 bases separating them. CDR3 length: 15 amino acids. Sequenced: NKG2D-high CD8+ T cells sorted from blood. The chain employs TRBV27 and TRBJ1-2; D remains ambiguous. The clonotype comes from a human donor with alopecia areata. The DNA of the CDR3 is TGTGCCAGCAGTCCCCGACGGGCAGGAGGCTATGGCTACACCTTC. Translating it yields CASSPRRAGGYGYTF.